This TCR beta chain was recorded in a study of CD8 T cells in Susac syndrome. With random hexamers, reverse transcription was performed on about 0.5 to 1 ug of RNA. Amplification of TCR beta CDR3 across 54 Vbeta and 13 Jbeta was performed with immunoSEQ multiplex PCR. TCRdb analysed the immunoSEQ multiplex PCR reads with MiXCR anew, one entry per CDR3 protein. Of just over 150,000 distinct CDR3 sequences listed, over 85% are singletons. TCR beta from blood CD8+ and CD4+ T cells was sequenced. The multiple sclerosis controls consisted of treatment-naive patients with relapsing-remitting disease, either stable or active. The CD8+ and CD4+ T cells were negatively isolated, with the TEMRA cells enriched by FACS. Germline CDR1 reads GTSNPN; CDR2 reads SVGIG (reference sequence). The CDR3 is 14 amino acids. This clonotype was seen only once. One junction end does not reproduce the germline sequence, and a read error may be involved.

This receptor was taken from a human donor with multiple sclerosis. Input material: CD8+ T cells from PBMCs. The chain joins TRBV30 to TRBJ2-1; possibly TRBD1 for D (5 bases). The CDR3 sequence is CAWSGQPIYNEQSF. DNA of the CDR3: TGTGCCTGGAGTGGACAGCCTATCTACAATGAGCAGTCCTTC.